A selection of T cell receptor beta chains follows, all from one sample in a study of control samples from healthy donors and cancer patients. The table came from immunoSEQ multiplex PCR; TCRdb's copy has only in-frame clones and leaves some out. This table has around 140,000 clones, roughly 90% appearing once. The specimen was PBMCs. All receptors derive from a man aged 45 to 65 with head and neck cancer. Each CDR3 is given with its conserved first and last residue. The order of the fields is V gene, J gene, D gene, clone size, CDR3 protein, CDR3 DNA. D genes are given only for firm matches. Clone sizes are given selectively: once, few, many, or a class where the clone is expanded.

v_call: TRBV24-1
j_call: TRBJ2-7
d_call: NA
clone_size: NA
cdr3_aa: CATSDTSTYEQYF
cdr3_nt: TGTGCCACCAGTGATACATCAACCTACGAGCAGTACTTC

v_call: TRBV2
j_call: TRBJ1-1
d_call: NA
clone_size: NA
cdr3_aa: CASKPGRAPEAFF
cdr3_nt: TGTGCCAGCAAACCAGGCCGGGCACCTGAAGCTTTCTTT

v_call: TRBV5-4
j_call: TRBJ2-1
d_call: TRBD1
clone_size: NA
cdr3_aa: CASRMSGQGIPDVLSEQFF
cdr3_nt: TGTGCCAGCAGGATGTCTGGACAGGGAATCCCCGATGTCCTTTCTGAGCAGTTCTTC

v_call: TRBV6-8
j_call: TRBJ2-7
d_call: NA
clone_size: NA
cdr3_aa: CASSNVGSPPYEQYF
cdr3_nt: TGTGCCAGCAGCAACGTGGGGAGCCCCCCCTACGAGCAGTACTTC

v_call: TRBV4-1
j_call: TRBJ2-7
d_call: NA
clone_size: once
cdr3_aa: CASSQEGTSGDEQYF
cdr3_nt: TGCGCCAGCAGCCAAGAGGGGACCTCGGGGGACGAGCAGTACTTC

v_call: TRBV5-6
j_call: TRBJ2-3
d_call: TRBD2
clone_size: NA
cdr3_aa: CASSLAGGSTDTQYF
cdr3_nt: TGTGCCAGCAGCTTAGCGGGGGGCAGCACAGATACGCAGTATTTT

v_call: TRBV4-1
j_call: TRBJ2-6
d_call: NA
clone_size: NA
cdr3_aa: CASSQRVRSGANVLTF
cdr3_nt: TGCGCCAGCAGCCAAAGGGTCCGCTCTGGGGCCAACGTCCTGACTTTC

v_call: TRBV27
j_call: TRBJ1-5
d_call: NA
clone_size: NA
cdr3_aa: CASSLGSNQPQHF
cdr3_nt: TGTGCCAGCAGCCTCGGGAGCAATCAGCCCCAGCATTTT

v_call: TRBV29-1
j_call: TRBJ2-4
d_call: TRBD1
clone_size: once
cdr3_aa: CSVEQGAAKNIQYF
cdr3_nt: TGCAGCGTCGAACAGGGGGCGGCCAAAAACATTCAGTACTTC

v_call: TRBV19
j_call: TRBJ1-2
d_call: NA
clone_size: few
cdr3_aa: CASSSPGTDYGYTF
cdr3_nt: TGTGCCAGTAGTTCCCCCGGGACCGACTATGGCTACACCTTC

v_call: TRBV28
j_call: TRBJ2-7
d_call: NA
clone_size: NA
cdr3_aa: CASSPGLSSYEQYF
cdr3_nt: TGTGCCAGCAGTCCCGGACTGAGCTCCTACGAGCAGTACTTC

v_call: TRBV6-2/TRBV6-3
j_call: TRBJ2-3
d_call: NA
clone_size: NA
cdr3_aa: CASSSFDRGGRGRGDTQYF
cdr3_nt: TGTGCCAGCAGTTCCTTCGACCGCGGAGGTCGGGGTCGGGGCGATACGCAGTATTTT

v_call: TRBV5-1
j_call: TRBJ1-6
d_call: NA
clone_size: once
cdr3_aa: CASSPEQGIGSPLHF
cdr3_nt: TGCGCCAGCAGCCCGGAACAGGGAATCGGTTCACCCCTCCACTTT

v_call: TRBV5-5
j_call: TRBJ2-1
d_call: NA
clone_size: NA
cdr3_aa: CASSLNGVGEQFF
cdr3_nt: TGTGCCAGCAGCTTAAATGGGGTTGGTGAGCAGTTCTTC

v_call: TRBV10-1
j_call: TRBJ2-1
d_call: NA
clone_size: NA
cdr3_aa: CASSENPPRGNEQFF
cdr3_nt: TGCGCCAGCAGTGAAAACCCCCCCCGTGGAAATGAGCAGTTCTTC

v_call: TRBV10-3
j_call: TRBJ2-3
d_call: NA
clone_size: NA
cdr3_aa: CAITQGLTDTQYF
cdr3_nt: TGTGCCATCACCCAGGGTCTTACAGATACGCAGTATTTT

v_call: TRBV4-1
j_call: TRBJ1-4
d_call: TRBD1
clone_size: NA
cdr3_aa: CASSQQGVATNEKLFF
cdr3_nt: TGCGCCAGCAGCCAACAGGGGGTTGCAACTAATGAAAAACTGTTTTTT

v_call: TRBV12-1
j_call: TRBJ2-1
d_call: NA
clone_size: NA
cdr3_aa: CASSRMTGEISYNEQFF
cdr3_nt: TGTGCCAGCAGCCGAATGACAGGGGAGATCTCCTACAATGAGCAGTTCTTC

v_call: TRBV7-9
j_call: TRBJ1-4
d_call: TRBD1
clone_size: few
cdr3_aa: CASSKTGTGEWKLFF
cdr3_nt: TGTGCCAGCAGCAAAACCGGGACAGGGGAATGGAAACTGTTTTTT

v_call: TRBV9
j_call: TRBJ2-5
d_call: NA
clone_size: NA
cdr3_aa: CASSSGTSKETQYF
cdr3_nt: TGTGCCAGCAGCTCCGGGACTTCGAAAGAGACCCAGTACTTC

v_call: TRBV5-1
j_call: TRBJ1-4
d_call: NA
clone_size: NA
cdr3_aa: CASSLAGTRGNEKLFF
cdr3_nt: TGCGCCAGCAGCTTGGCGGGGACCAGAGGAAATGAAAAACTGTTTTTT

v_call: TRBV2
j_call: TRBJ2-3
d_call: TRBD1
clone_size: NA
cdr3_aa: CASSDNRGFTDTQYF
cdr3_nt: TGTGCCAGCAGTGACAACAGGGGGTTCACAGATACGCAGTATTTT

v_call: TRBV9
j_call: TRBJ2-1
d_call: TRBD2
clone_size: once
cdr3_aa: CASSVSGGPPSYNEQFF
cdr3_nt: TGTGCCAGCAGCGTATCGGGGGGTCCTCCCTCCTACAATGAGCAGTTCTTC

v_call: TRBV27
j_call: TRBJ2-1
d_call: TRBD2
clone_size: NA
cdr3_aa: CASRTSSFSYNEQFF
cdr3_nt: TGTGCCAGCAGGACTAGCAGCTTCTCCTACAATGAGCAGTTCTTC

v_call: TRBV28
j_call: TRBJ2-6
d_call: NA
clone_size: once
cdr3_aa: CASSHTRSGANVLTF
cdr3_nt: TGTGCCAGCAGCCACACCCGGAGTGGGGCCAACGTCCTGACTTTC

v_call: TRBV20-1
j_call: TRBJ1-2
d_call: NA
clone_size: NA
cdr3_aa: CSASIGDYGYTF
cdr3_nt: TGCAGTGCTAGTATAGGAGACTATGGCTACACCTTC

v_call: TRBV27
j_call: TRBJ1-3
d_call: NA
clone_size: NA
cdr3_aa: CASSLGGLPGNTIYF
cdr3_nt: TGTGCCAGCAGTTTAGGGGGCCTGCCTGGAAACACCATATATTTT

v_call: TRBV27
j_call: TRBJ2-7
d_call: NA
clone_size: few
cdr3_aa: CASSTPGNEQYF
cdr3_nt: TGTGCCAGCAGTACCCCCGGCAACGAGCAGTACTTC

v_call: TRBV9
j_call: TRBJ1-2
d_call: NA
clone_size: few
cdr3_aa: CASSVGGYGYTF
cdr3_nt: TGTGCCAGCAGCGTGGGGGGATATGGCTACACCTTC

v_call: TRBV7-8
j_call: TRBJ2-5
d_call: TRBD1
clone_size: once
cdr3_aa: CASSRGEGTAGRETQYF
cdr3_nt: TGTGCCAGCAGTCGGGGCGAGGGGACAGCCGGCCGAGAGACCCAGTACTTC

v_call: TRBV19
j_call: TRBJ1-5
d_call: NA
clone_size: NA
cdr3_aa: CASSSDTYSNQPQHF
cdr3_nt: TGTGCCAGTAGCAGTGACACGTATAGCAATCAGCCCCAGCATTTT

v_call: TRBV5-1
j_call: TRBJ2-7
d_call: NA
clone_size: once
cdr3_aa: CASSIQGYEQYF
cdr3_nt: TGCGCCAGCAGCATCCAGGGTTACGAGCAGTACTTC

v_call: TRBV7-9
j_call: TRBJ2-1
d_call: NA
clone_size: few
cdr3_aa: CASSNVADEQFF
cdr3_nt: TGTGCCAGCAGCAATGTGGCAGATGAGCAGTTCTTC

v_call: TRBV2
j_call: TRBJ1-4
d_call: NA
clone_size: NA
cdr3_aa: CASSGTGLRGEKLFF
cdr3_nt: TGTGCCAGCAGTGGCACAGGGCTTAGGGGTGAAAAACTGTTTTTT

v_call: TRBV4-1
j_call: TRBJ1-1
d_call: NA
clone_size: NA
cdr3_aa: CASSQGFRDTLNTEAFF
cdr3_nt: TGCGCCAGCAGCCAAGGTTTTCGGGACACCTTGAACACTGAAGCTTTCTTT

v_call: TRBV5-8
j_call: TRBJ2-2
d_call: TRBD2
clone_size: NA
cdr3_aa: CASSLAGRANTGELFF
cdr3_nt: TGTGCCAGCAGCTTGGCCGGGAGGGCGAACACCGGGGAGCTGTTTTTT

v_call: TRBV7-9
j_call: TRBJ1-1
d_call: NA
clone_size: NA
cdr3_aa: CASSLGIELNTEAFF
cdr3_nt: TGTGCCAGCAGCTTAGGAATAGAACTCAACACTGAAGCTTTCTTT

v_call: TRBV28
j_call: TRBJ2-7
d_call: NA
clone_size: NA
cdr3_aa: CASSSPFSRGNYEQYF
cdr3_nt: TGTGCCAGCAGTTCCCCCTTCTCGAGGGGCAACTACGAGCAGTACTTC

v_call: TRBV7-8
j_call: TRBJ2-7
d_call: NA
clone_size: NA
cdr3_aa: CASSLRTGGTYEQYF
cdr3_nt: TGTGCCAGCAGCCTAAGGACCGGGGGAACCTACGAGCAGTACTTC

v_call: TRBV27
j_call: TRBJ2-2
d_call: NA
clone_size: NA
cdr3_aa: CASGPGGELFF
cdr3_nt: TGTGCCAGCGGCCCCGGAGGGGAGCTGTTTTTT

v_call: TRBV6-5
j_call: TRBJ2-3
d_call: NA
clone_size: NA
cdr3_aa: CASNRGASSTDTQYF
cdr3_nt: TGTGCCAGCAACAGAGGAGCATCTAGCACAGATACGCAGTATTTT

v_call: TRBV20-1
j_call: TRBJ2-1
d_call: NA
clone_size: NA
cdr3_aa: CSASREGVEQFF
cdr3_nt: TGCAGTGCTAGTAGGGAGGGGGTTGAGCAGTTCTTC

v_call: TRBV7-7
j_call: TRBJ2-1
d_call: NA
clone_size: NA
cdr3_aa: CASSLHTGTVNEQFF
cdr3_nt: TGTGCCAGCAGCTTACACACAGGGACTGTGAATGAGCAGTTCTTC

v_call: TRBV7-9
j_call: TRBJ1-4
d_call: NA
clone_size: once
cdr3_aa: CASSVTSEKLFF
cdr3_nt: TGTGCCAGCAGCGTTACCAGCGAAAAACTGTTTTTT

v_call: TRBV6-5
j_call: TRBJ1-4
d_call: NA
clone_size: once
cdr3_aa: CASSKGDVNEKLFF
cdr3_nt: TGTGCCAGCAGCAAAGGGGACGTTAATGAAAAACTGTTTTTT

v_call: TRBV5-1
j_call: TRBJ2-3
d_call: NA
clone_size: NA
cdr3_aa: CASSLLGPPGPDTQYF
cdr3_nt: TGCGCCAGCAGCTTGCTAGGACCCCCCGGACCGGATACGCAGTATTTT

v_call: TRBV5-1
j_call: TRBJ1-3
d_call: TRBD1
clone_size: NA
cdr3_aa: CASSLGDSGNTIYF
cdr3_nt: TGCGCCAGCAGCTTGGGGGACAGCGGAAACACCATATATTTT

v_call: TRBV28
j_call: TRBJ2-7
d_call: NA
clone_size: NA
cdr3_aa: CASSLRGENYEQYF
cdr3_nt: TGTGCCAGCAGTTTGAGGGGCGAGAACTACGAGCAGTACTTC

v_call: TRBV5-4
j_call: TRBJ2-1
d_call: NA
clone_size: NA
cdr3_aa: CASSLGWGPSSYNEQFF
cdr3_nt: TGTGCCAGCAGCTTGGGGTGGGGGCCGAGCTCCTACAATGAGCAGTTCTTC

v_call: TRBV5-1
j_call: TRBJ1-6
d_call: TRBD1
clone_size: NA
cdr3_aa: CASSPRTGGRDSPLHF
cdr3_nt: TGCGCCAGCAGCCCAAGGACAGGGGGGAGGGATTCACCCCTCCACTTT

v_call: TRBV29-1
j_call: TRBJ2-3
d_call: TRBD2
clone_size: NA
cdr3_aa: CSVESGRATDTQYF
cdr3_nt: TGCAGCGTTGAGAGCGGGAGGGCCACAGATACGCAGTATTTT

v_call: TRBV24-1
j_call: TRBJ1-5
d_call: NA
clone_size: NA
cdr3_aa: CATSATTGGLNQPQHF
cdr3_nt: TGTGCCACCAGTGCCACCACGGGGGGCCTCAATCAGCCCCAGCATTTT

v_call: TRBV6-5
j_call: TRBJ2-7
d_call: TRBD1
clone_size: NA
cdr3_aa: CASSYSGQGKTYEQYF
cdr3_nt: TGTGCCAGCAGTTACTCGGGACAGGGTAAAACCTACGAGCAGTACTTC

v_call: TRBV4-2
j_call: TRBJ1-2
d_call: NA
clone_size: NA
cdr3_aa: CASSQESSQGLPFNYGYTF
cdr3_nt: TGTGCCAGCAGCCAAGAGAGTTCACAGGGCCTACCCTTTAACTATGGCTACACCTTC

v_call: TRBV5-5
j_call: TRBJ2-5
d_call: NA
clone_size: once
cdr3_aa: CASSLGPRETQYF
cdr3_nt: TGTGCCAGCAGCCTGGGACCCCGGGAGACCCAGTACTTC

v_call: TRBV11-1
j_call: TRBJ2-1
d_call: NA
clone_size: NA
cdr3_aa: CASSLEGLRNEQFF
cdr3_nt: TGTGCCAGCAGCTTAGAGGGGCTAAGAAATGAGCAGTTCTTC

v_call: TRBV7-9
j_call: TRBJ1-1
d_call: TRBD1
clone_size: NA
cdr3_aa: CASSLQGVNTEAFF
cdr3_nt: TGTGCCAGCAGCTTACAGGGGGTGAACACTGAAGCTTTCTTT

v_call: TRBV11-2
j_call: TRBJ1-3
d_call: NA
clone_size: NA
cdr3_aa: CASSLVGAYSGNTIYF
cdr3_nt: TGTGCCAGCAGCTTAGTAGGGGCGTACTCTGGAAACACCATATATTTT

v_call: TRBV27
j_call: TRBJ1-2
d_call: NA
clone_size: few
cdr3_aa: CASSLGGGHYGYTF
cdr3_nt: TGTGCCAGCAGTTTGGGCGGGGGCCACTATGGCTACACCTTC

v_call: TRBV28
j_call: TRBJ2-1
d_call: NA
clone_size: NA
cdr3_aa: CASSADPIEEQFF
cdr3_nt: TGTGCCAGCAGTGCAGACCCGATAGAAGAGCAGTTCTTC